This TCR beta chain stems from a study of T cells in narcolepsy. For the study at large: Healthy controls were enrolled alongside patients with narcolepsy type 1 or type 2. Findings of the study overall: Healthy controls reportedly lacked the autoreactive clonotypes serially found in patients' blood. In some patient and control memory CD4+ samples, autoreactive clones were absent. Autoreactive HCRT-specific and TRIB2-specific clonotypes were marked in same-patient CSF-versus-blood CD4+ comparisons.

Trimming at V came to 5 bases and at J to 2 bases, leaving 8 bases not matched to a gene. Germline values: CDR1 SGHTA, CDR2 FQGNSA. The CDR3 is 16 residues long. This clone is a singleton in its sample. Antigen: not known. Method: immunoSEQ multiplex PCR; TCRdb's copy keeps in-frame clones and lacks some. The table has under 40,000 clones, under 90% seen once. Material for sequencing was CD45RA- memory CD4+ T cells from PBMCs. The chain uses TRBV7-2 and TRBJ2-1; 8 bases map to TRBD1. This sequence originates from a human donor with narcolepsy. The CDR3 DNA reads TGTGCCAGCAGCCTGACAGGGGAACGAACCTACAATGAGCAGTTCTTC. Protein: CASSLTGERTYNEQFF.